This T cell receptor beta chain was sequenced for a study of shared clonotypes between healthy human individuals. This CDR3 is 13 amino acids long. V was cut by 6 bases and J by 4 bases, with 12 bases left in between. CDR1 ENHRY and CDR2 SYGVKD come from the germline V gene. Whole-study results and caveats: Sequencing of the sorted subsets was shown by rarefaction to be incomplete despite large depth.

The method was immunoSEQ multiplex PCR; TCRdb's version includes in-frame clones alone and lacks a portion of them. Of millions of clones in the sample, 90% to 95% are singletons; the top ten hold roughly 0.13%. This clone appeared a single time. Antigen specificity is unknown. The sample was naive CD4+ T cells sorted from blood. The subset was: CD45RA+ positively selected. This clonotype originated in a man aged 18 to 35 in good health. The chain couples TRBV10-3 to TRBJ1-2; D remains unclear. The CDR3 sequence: CAIRAGSGYGYTF. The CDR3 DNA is TGTGCCATCAGAGCGGGCTCGGGCTATGGCTACACCTTC.